A selection of T cell receptor beta chains follows, all from one sample in a study of T-cell memory formation after mild COVID-19. MiXCR, run by TCRdb on the 5' RACE reads, gives a single entry per CDR3 protein. The table has around 370,000 distinct CDR3 sequences, under 25% seen once; the top ten hold around 13%. Input material: PBMCs or a T cell subset sorted from them (not recorded which). These receptors were obtained from an adult woman who had mild COVID-19 (a few samples of this study predate the infection). Cell type and time point are not known. Both conserved end residues are part of each CDR3. Each record gives: D gene, J gene, V gene, clone size, CDR3 length, CDR3 protein, CDR3 DNA. A D gene is named only where the DNA matches it firmly. Size tells how often a clone was seen (once, few, many) or the class of an expanded clone, and some rows leave it out.

D gene: -; J gene: TRBJ1-4; V gene: TRBV15; clone size: few; CDR3 length: 14; CDR3 protein: CATSLRKYNEKLFF; CDR3 DNA: TGTGCCACCAGCCTCAGAAAGTATAATGAAAAACTGTTTTTT
D gene: TRBD1; J gene: TRBJ2-3; V gene: TRBV12-3/TRBV12-4; clone size: once; CDR3 length: 14; CDR3 protein: CASSTTGAADTQYF; CDR3 DNA: TGTGCCAGCAGTACGACAGGGGCAGCAGATACGCAGTATTTT
D gene: -; J gene: TRBJ2-7; V gene: TRBV3-1; clone size: -; CDR3 length: 15; CDR3 protein: CASSHESLGDNEQYF; CDR3 DNA: TGTGCCAGCAGCCACGAGTCCCTAGGAGACAACGAGCAGTACTTC
D gene: -; J gene: TRBJ1-5; V gene: TRBV9; clone size: many; CDR3 length: 14; CDR3 protein: CASSVGPGAQPQHF; CDR3 DNA: TGTGCCAGCAGCGTAGGGCCAGGGGCTCAGCCCCAGCATTTT
D gene: -; J gene: TRBJ1-2; V gene: TRBV6-2/TRBV6-3; clone size: many; CDR3 length: 14; CDR3 protein: CASSYTGHASGYTF; CDR3 DNA: TGTGCCAGCAGTTATACGGGACACGCGTCTGGCTACACCTTC
D gene: TRBD2; J gene: TRBJ2-7; V gene: TRBV5-1; clone size: -; CDR3 length: 16; CDR3 protein: CASSLELAGAPGEQYF; CDR3 DNA: TGCGCCAGCAGCTTGGAACTAGCGGGAGCCCCGGGGGAGCAGTACTTC
D gene: -; J gene: TRBJ2-6; V gene: TRBV5-6; clone size: few; CDR3 length: 15; CDR3 protein: CASSLKNSGANVLTF; CDR3 DNA: TGTGCCAGCAGCTTGAAGAATTCTGGGGCCAACGTCCTGACTTTC
D gene: -; J gene: TRBJ2-3; V gene: TRBV7-9; clone size: few; CDR3 length: 15; CDR3 protein: CASSFGGFSTDTQYF; CDR3 DNA: TGTGCCAGCAGCTTCGGGGGATTTAGCACAGATACGCAGTATTTT
D gene: -; J gene: TRBJ2-1; V gene: TRBV7-9; clone size: -; CDR3 length: 12; CDR3 protein: CASTTADVEQFF; CDR3 DNA: TGTGCCAGCACCACGGCGGATGTTGAGCAGTTCTTC
D gene: -; J gene: TRBJ2-5; V gene: TRBV5-6; clone size: few; CDR3 length: 14; CDR3 protein: CASSPGWSDETQYF; CDR3 DNA: TGTGCCAGCAGCCCCGGCTGGAGTGACGAGACCCAGTACTTC
D gene: -; J gene: TRBJ2-1; V gene: TRBV7-9; clone size: few; CDR3 length: 12; CDR3 protein: CASSLLLNEQFF; CDR3 DNA: TGTGCCAGCAGCTTATTACTGAATGAGCAGTTCTTC
D gene: TRBD1; J gene: TRBJ1-2; V gene: TRBV30; clone size: few; CDR3 length: 13; CDR3 protein: CASLDRDSYGYTF; CDR3 DNA: TGTGCCTCACTAGACAGGGACAGCTATGGCTACACCTTC
D gene: TRBD2; J gene: TRBJ2-3; V gene: TRBV5-1; clone size: few; CDR3 length: 18; CDR3 protein: CASSPGLAGGSRTDTQYF; CDR3 DNA: TGCGCCAGCAGCCCGGGACTAGCGGGGGGCTCTCGCACAGATACGCAGTATTTT
D gene: -; J gene: TRBJ1-2; V gene: TRBV20-1; clone size: few; CDR3 length: 11; CDR3 protein: CSAQGNYGYTF; CDR3 DNA: TGCAGTGCCCAGGGGAACTATGGCTACACCTTC
D gene: -; J gene: TRBJ2-3; V gene: TRBV12-3/TRBV12-4; clone size: many; CDR3 length: 14; CDR3 protein: CASSRSTNTDTQYF; CDR3 DNA: TGTGCCAGCAGTAGATCAACAAACACAGATACGCAGTATTTT
D gene: TRBD2; J gene: TRBJ2-7; V gene: TRBV9; clone size: -; CDR3 length: 15; CDR3 protein: CASSVGLAPSYEQYF; CDR3 DNA: TGTGCCAGCAGCGTAGGACTAGCGCCCTCCTACGAGCAGTACTTC
D gene: -; J gene: TRBJ2-2; V gene: TRBV6-4; clone size: -; CDR3 length: 13; CDR3 protein: CASSEAGNGELFF; CDR3 DNA: TGTGCCAGCAGTGAAGCTGGGAACGGGGAGCTGTTTTTT
D gene: TRBD1; J gene: TRBJ2-6; V gene: TRBV12-3/TRBV12-4; clone size: few; CDR3 length: 18; CDR3 protein: CASRADRGRFSGANVLTF; CDR3 DNA: TGTGCCAGCAGAGCGGACAGGGGGAGATTCTCTGGGGCCAACGTCCTGACTTTC
D gene: -; J gene: TRBJ1-1; V gene: TRBV13; clone size: few; CDR3 length: 16; CDR3 protein: CASSLGGGRGGTEAFF; CDR3 DNA: TGTGCCAGCAGCCTAGGCGGGGGAAGGGGGGGCACTGAAGCTTTCTTT
D gene: TRBD2; J gene: TRBJ2-7; V gene: TRBV12-3/TRBV12-4; clone size: -; CDR3 length: 13; CDR3 protein: CASRLGLAGEQYF; CDR3 DNA: TGTGCCAGCAGGTTGGGACTAGCGGGCGAGCAGTACTTC
D gene: -; J gene: TRBJ1-1; V gene: TRBV6-5; clone size: -; CDR3 length: 14; CDR3 protein: CASSYSEAGTEAFF; CDR3 DNA: TGTGCCAGCAGTTACTCCGAGGCGGGCACTGAAGCTTTCTTT
D gene: -; J gene: TRBJ2-3; V gene: TRBV27; clone size: -; CDR3 length: 13; CDR3 protein: CASSLYGVYTQYF; CDR3 DNA: TGTGCCAGCAGTTTATATGGGGTATATACGCAGTATTTT
D gene: TRBD2; J gene: TRBJ2-5; V gene: TRBV5-1; clone size: -; CDR3 length: 14; CDR3 protein: CASSPTSPGETQYF; CDR3 DNA: TGCGCCAGCAGCCCGACTAGCCCCGGGGAGACCCAGTACTTC
D gene: -; J gene: TRBJ1-1; V gene: TRBV2; clone size: -; CDR3 length: 13; CDR3 protein: CATIAQGRTRAFF; CDR3 DNA: TGTGCCACCATAGCTCAGGGTAGAACCCGGGCTTTCTTT
D gene: -; J gene: TRBJ2-5; V gene: TRBV6-2/TRBV6-3; clone size: few; CDR3 length: 11; CDR3 protein: CASTNSETQYF; CDR3 DNA: TGTGCCAGCACCAACTCGGAGACCCAGTACTTC
D gene: TRBD2; J gene: TRBJ2-3; V gene: TRBV5-1; clone size: -; CDR3 length: 12; CDR3 protein: CASSAGADTQYF; CDR3 DNA: TGCGCCAGCAGCGCGGGGGCAGATACGCAGTATTTT
D gene: -; J gene: TRBJ1-1; V gene: TRBV24-1; clone size: once; CDR3 length: 11; CDR3 protein: CATRGPTEAFF; CDR3 DNA: TGTGCGACCCGGGGGCCCACTGAAGCTTTCTTT
D gene: TRBD1; J gene: TRBJ2-3; V gene: TRBV7-9; clone size: -; CDR3 length: 14; CDR3 protein: CASSFDRGTDTQYF; CDR3 DNA: TGTGCCAGCAGCTTCGACAGGGGCACAGATACGCAGTATTTT
D gene: TRBD2; J gene: TRBJ2-2; V gene: TRBV6-4; clone size: -; CDR3 length: 15; CDR3 protein: CASKRTSGSSGELFF; CDR3 DNA: TGTGCCAGCAAACGGACTAGCGGGAGCAGCGGGGAGCTGTTTTTT
D gene: -; J gene: TRBJ1-6; V gene: TRBV3-1; clone size: few; CDR3 length: 15; CDR3 protein: CASSQASGRNSPLHF; CDR3 DNA: TGTGCCAGCAGCCAGGCCTCAGGGCGAAATTCACCCCTCCACTTT
D gene: -; J gene: TRBJ2-7; V gene: TRBV5-6; clone size: -; CDR3 length: 12; CDR3 protein: CASSSGRAEQYF; CDR3 DNA: TGTGCCAGCAGCTCAGGCCGTGCCGAGCAGTACTTC
D gene: TRBD2; J gene: TRBJ2-1; V gene: TRBV20-1; clone size: -; CDR3 length: 14; CDR3 protein: CSASSGSLRNEQFF; CDR3 DNA: TGCAGTGCTTCTAGCGGGAGTTTGCGCAATGAGCAGTTCTTC
D gene: -; J gene: TRBJ2-5; V gene: TRBV9; clone size: many; CDR3 length: 14; CDR3 protein: CASSVGVQQETQYF; CDR3 DNA: TGTGCCAGCAGCGTAGGTGTCCAACAAGAGACCCAGTACTTC
D gene: -; J gene: TRBJ1-4; V gene: TRBV18; clone size: -; CDR3 length: 15; CDR3 protein: CASSPLRGVSEKLFF; CDR3 DNA: TGTGCCAGCTCCCCTCTTCGGGGCGTATCAGAAAAACTGTTTTTT
D gene: TRBD1; J gene: TRBJ1-1; V gene: TRBV19; clone size: -; CDR3 length: 12; CDR3 protein: CASRQGAGEAFF; CDR3 DNA: TGTGCCAGTAGACAGGGGGCGGGAGAAGCTTTCTTT
D gene: -; J gene: TRBJ2-7; V gene: TRBV7-6; clone size: -; CDR3 length: 15; CDR3 protein: CASSLADGGAYEQYF; CDR3 DNA: TGTGCCAGCAGCTTAGCGGATGGGGGTGCCTACGAGCAGTACTTC
D gene: -; J gene: TRBJ2-1; V gene: TRBV5-1; clone size: many; CDR3 length: 14; CDR3 protein: CASSLDGRRNEQFF; CDR3 DNA: TGCGCCAGCAGCTTGGACGGGAGACGAAATGAGCAGTTCTTC
D gene: TRBD1; J gene: TRBJ1-1; V gene: TRBV2; clone size: once; CDR3 length: 15; CDR3 protein: CASSITTGGGTEAFF; CDR3 DNA: TGTGCCAGCAGTATTACTACAGGGGGCGGCACTGAAGCTTTCTTT
D gene: TRBD2; J gene: TRBJ2-1; V gene: TRBV11-3; clone size: many; CDR3 length: 17; CDR3 protein: CASSLGLAGVDYNEQFF; CDR3 DNA: TGTGCCAGCAGCCTCGGACTAGCGGGAGTGGACTACAATGAGCAGTTCTTC
D gene: -; J gene: TRBJ2-1; V gene: TRBV6-6; clone size: few; CDR3 length: 18; CDR3 protein: CASSYPAELAPWGHEQFF; CDR3 DNA: TGTGCCAGCAGTTACCCGGCGGAACTAGCGCCCTGGGGGCATGAGCAGTTCTTC
D gene: -; J gene: TRBJ2-7; V gene: TRBV5-1; clone size: many; CDR3 length: 13; CDR3 protein: CASSLAGSREQYF; CDR3 DNA: TGCGCCAGCAGCTTGGCCGGATCGAGGGAGCAGTACTTC
D gene: TRBD2; J gene: TRBJ2-7; V gene: TRBV29-1; clone size: -; CDR3 length: 15; CDR3 protein: CSVEAGGGYSYEQYF; CDR3 DNA: TGCAGCGTTGAGGCCGGGGGGGGTTACTCCTACGAGCAGTACTTC
D gene: TRBD2; J gene: TRBJ2-7; V gene: TRBV3-1; clone size: -; CDR3 length: 16; CDR3 protein: CASSQGLAGGLYEQYF; CDR3 DNA: TGTGCCAGCAGCCAAGGACTAGCGGGTGGCCTCTACGAGCAGTACTTC
D gene: -; J gene: TRBJ1-5; V gene: TRBV7-6; clone size: -; CDR3 length: 14; CDR3 protein: CASSQGMSNQPQHF; CDR3 DNA: TGTGCCAGCAGCCAAGGGATGAGCAATCAGCCCCAGCATTTT
D gene: -; J gene: TRBJ2-1; V gene: TRBV24-1; clone size: few; CDR3 length: 14; CDR3 protein: CATSDYGLFNEQFF; CDR3 DNA: TGTGCCACCAGTGACTACGGTCTTTTCAATGAGCAGTTCTTC
D gene: TRBD2; J gene: TRBJ2-5; V gene: TRBV12-3/TRBV12-4; clone size: few; CDR3 length: 17; CDR3 protein: CASSFGLAGGPAETQYF; CDR3 DNA: TGTGCCAGCAGTTTTGGACTAGCGGGGGGGCCGGCGGAGACCCAGTACTTC
D gene: -; J gene: TRBJ1-5; V gene: TRBV5-1; clone size: -; CDR3 length: 15; CDR3 protein: CASSLRDPKRQPQHF; CDR3 DNA: TGCGCCAGCAGCTTGAGGGACCCAAAGCGGCAGCCCCAGCATTTT